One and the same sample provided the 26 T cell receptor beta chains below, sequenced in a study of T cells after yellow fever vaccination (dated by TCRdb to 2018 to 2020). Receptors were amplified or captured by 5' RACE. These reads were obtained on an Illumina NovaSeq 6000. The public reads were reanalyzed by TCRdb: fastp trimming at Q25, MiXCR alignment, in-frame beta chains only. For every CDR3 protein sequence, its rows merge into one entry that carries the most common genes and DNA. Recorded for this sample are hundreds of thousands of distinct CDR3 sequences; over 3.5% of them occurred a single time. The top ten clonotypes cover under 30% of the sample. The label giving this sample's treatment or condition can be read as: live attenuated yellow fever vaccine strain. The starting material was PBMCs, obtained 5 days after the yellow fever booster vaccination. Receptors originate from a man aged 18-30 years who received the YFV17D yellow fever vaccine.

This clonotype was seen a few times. DNA for the CDR3: TGCAGTGCTAGCTCCCGGGTCTGGGAGACCCAGTACTTC. It codes for CSASSRVWETQYF. This chain links TRBV20-1 with TRBJ2-5, with D unclear. CDR3 length: 13 residues. CDR1 and CDR2 (germline): DFQATT, SNEGSKA (reference sequence). The V end lost 3 bases, the J end lost 5 bases, and 13 bases lay between the germline ends.

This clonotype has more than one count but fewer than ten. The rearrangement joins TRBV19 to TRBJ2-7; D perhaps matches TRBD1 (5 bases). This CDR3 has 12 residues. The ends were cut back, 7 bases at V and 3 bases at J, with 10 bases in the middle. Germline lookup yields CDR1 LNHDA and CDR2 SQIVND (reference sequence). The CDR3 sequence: CASNRPGYEQYV. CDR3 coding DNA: TGTGCCAGTAACAGGCCAGGCTACGAGCAGTACGTC.

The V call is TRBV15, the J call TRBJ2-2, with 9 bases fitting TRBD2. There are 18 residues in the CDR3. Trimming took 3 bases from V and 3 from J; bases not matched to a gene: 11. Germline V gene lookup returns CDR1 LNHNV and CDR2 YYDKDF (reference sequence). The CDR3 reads CATSRPPLAGVYTGELFF. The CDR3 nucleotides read TGTGCCACCAGCAGGCCTCCTTTAGCGGGGGTTTACACCGGGGAGCTGTTTTTT.

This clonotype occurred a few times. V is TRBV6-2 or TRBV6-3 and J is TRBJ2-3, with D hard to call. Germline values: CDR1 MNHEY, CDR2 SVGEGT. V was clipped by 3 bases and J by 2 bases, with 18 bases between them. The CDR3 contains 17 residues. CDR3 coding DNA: TGTGCCAGCAGTTATAACCCCGTTAGTAGCACCACAGATACGCAGTATTTT. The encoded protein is CASSYNPVSSTTDTQYF.

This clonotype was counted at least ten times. Written as DNA, the CDR3 is TGTGCCACCAGTCAGCTAGGCGGGACCGGGGAGCTGTTTTTT. It specifies CATSQLGGTGELFF. The chain has TRBV24-1 and TRBJ2-2; D may be TRBD2 (5 bases). The germline gives CDR1 KGHDR, CDR2 SFDVKD. This CDR3 region has 14 residues. V shed 6 bases and J shed 5 bases, with 12 bases lying between them.

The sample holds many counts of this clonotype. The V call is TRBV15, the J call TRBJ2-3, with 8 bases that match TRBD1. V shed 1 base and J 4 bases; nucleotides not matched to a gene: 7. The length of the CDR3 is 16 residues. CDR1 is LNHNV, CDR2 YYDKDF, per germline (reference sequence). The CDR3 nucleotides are TGTGCCACCAGCAGAGGGACAGGGCGGATTGCAGATACGCAGTATTTT. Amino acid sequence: CATSRGTGRIADTQYF.

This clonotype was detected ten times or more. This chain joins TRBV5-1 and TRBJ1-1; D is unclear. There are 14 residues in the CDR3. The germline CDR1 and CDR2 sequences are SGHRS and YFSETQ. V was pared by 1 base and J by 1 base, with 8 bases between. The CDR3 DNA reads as TGCGCCAGCAGCTTGCAAGGGAAGAACACTGAAGCTTTCTTT. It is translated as CASSLQGKNTEAFF.

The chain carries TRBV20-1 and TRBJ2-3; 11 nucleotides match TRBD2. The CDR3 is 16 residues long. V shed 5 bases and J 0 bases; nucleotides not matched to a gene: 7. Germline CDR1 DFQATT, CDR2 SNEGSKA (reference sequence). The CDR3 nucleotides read TGCAGTGCTTCAGCCACTAGCGGGGGTAGCACAGATACGCAGTATTTT. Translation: CSASATSGGSTDTQYF.

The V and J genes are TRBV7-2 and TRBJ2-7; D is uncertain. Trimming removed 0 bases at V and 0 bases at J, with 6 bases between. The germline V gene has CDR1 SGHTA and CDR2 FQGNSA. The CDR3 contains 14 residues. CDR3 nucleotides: TGTGCCAGCAGCTTAGCCCCCACCTCCTACGAGCAGTACGTC. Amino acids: CASSLAPTSYEQYV.

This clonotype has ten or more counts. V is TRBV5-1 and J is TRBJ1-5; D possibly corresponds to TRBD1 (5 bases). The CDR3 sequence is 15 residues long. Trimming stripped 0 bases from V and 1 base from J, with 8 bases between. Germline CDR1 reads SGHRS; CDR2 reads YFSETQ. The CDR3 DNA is TGCGCCAGCAGCTTGGGGGGGTTAAGCAATCAGCCCCAGCATTTT. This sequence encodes CASSLGGLSNQPQHF.

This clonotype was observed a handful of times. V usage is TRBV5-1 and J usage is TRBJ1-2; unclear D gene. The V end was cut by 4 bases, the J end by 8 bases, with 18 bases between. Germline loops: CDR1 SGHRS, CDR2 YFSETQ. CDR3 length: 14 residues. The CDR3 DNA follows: TGCGCCAGCAGCCCCCCGAAGGCGGGTCGAGGCTACACCTTC. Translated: CASSPPKAGRGYTF.

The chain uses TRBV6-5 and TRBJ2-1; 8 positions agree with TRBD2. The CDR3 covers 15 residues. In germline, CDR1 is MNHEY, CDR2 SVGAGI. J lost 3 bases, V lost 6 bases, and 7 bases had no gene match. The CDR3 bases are TGTGCCAGCAGGGTAGCGGGGCTCTTCTACAATGAGCAGTTCTTC. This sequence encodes CASRVAGLFYNEQFF.

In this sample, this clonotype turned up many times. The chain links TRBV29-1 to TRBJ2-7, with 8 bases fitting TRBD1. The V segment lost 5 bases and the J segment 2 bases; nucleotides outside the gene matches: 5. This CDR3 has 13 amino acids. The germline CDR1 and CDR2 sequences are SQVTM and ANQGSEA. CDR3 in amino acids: CSVSGQETYEQYF. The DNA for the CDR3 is TGCAGCGTTTCGGGACAGGAGACCTACGAGCAGTACTTC.

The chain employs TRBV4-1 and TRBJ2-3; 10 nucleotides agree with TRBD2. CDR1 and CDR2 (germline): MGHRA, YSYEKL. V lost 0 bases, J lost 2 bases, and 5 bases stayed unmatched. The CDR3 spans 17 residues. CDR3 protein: CASSQDPLAGATDTQYF. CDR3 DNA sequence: TGCGCCAGCAGCCAAGATCCCCTAGCGGGGGCCACAGATACGCAGTATTTT.

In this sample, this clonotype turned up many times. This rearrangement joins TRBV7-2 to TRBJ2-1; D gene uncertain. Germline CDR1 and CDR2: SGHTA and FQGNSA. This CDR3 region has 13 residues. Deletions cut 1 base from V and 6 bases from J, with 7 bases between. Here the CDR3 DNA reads TGTGCCAGCAGCTTAGGCGTTGCCAATGAGCAGTTCTTC. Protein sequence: CASSLGVANEQFF.

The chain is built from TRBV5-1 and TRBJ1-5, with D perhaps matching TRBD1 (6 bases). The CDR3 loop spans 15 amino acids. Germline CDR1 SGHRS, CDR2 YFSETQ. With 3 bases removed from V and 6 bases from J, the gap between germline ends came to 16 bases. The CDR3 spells CASSWGHSEGQPQHF. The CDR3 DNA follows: TGCGCCAGCAGCTGGGGACATTCGGAGGGTCAGCCCCAGCATTTT.

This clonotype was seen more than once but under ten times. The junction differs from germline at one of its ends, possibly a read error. The CDR3: CASSLEGTGGAFTPF. The CDR3 coding sequence is TGCGCCAGCAGTCTGGAAGGGACAGGGGGCGCGTTTACCCCTTTT. The V and J genes are TRBV5-1 and TRBJ2-3, with 12 bases aligning to TRBD1. Germline values: CDR1 SGHRS, CDR2 YFSETQ. The CDR3 is 15 amino acids.

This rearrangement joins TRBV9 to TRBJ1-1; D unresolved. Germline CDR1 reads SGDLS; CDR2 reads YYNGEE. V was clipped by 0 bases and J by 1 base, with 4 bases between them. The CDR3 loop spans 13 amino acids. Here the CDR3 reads CASSVEANTEAFF. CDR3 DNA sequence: TGTGCCAGCAGCGTAGAGGCGAACACTGAAGCTTTCTTT.

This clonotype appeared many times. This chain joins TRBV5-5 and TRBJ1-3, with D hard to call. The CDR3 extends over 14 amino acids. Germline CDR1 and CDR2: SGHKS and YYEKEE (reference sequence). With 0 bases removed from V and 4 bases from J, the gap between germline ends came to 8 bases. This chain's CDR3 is CASSLDARGNTIYF. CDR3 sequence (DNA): TGTGCCAGCAGCTTGGACGCCAGGGGAAACACCATATATTTT.

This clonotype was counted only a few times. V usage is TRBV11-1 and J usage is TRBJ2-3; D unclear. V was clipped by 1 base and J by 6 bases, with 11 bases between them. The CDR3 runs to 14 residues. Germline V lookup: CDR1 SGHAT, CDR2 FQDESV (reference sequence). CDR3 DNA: TGTGCCAGCAGCTTAGTGGCCCGACTGGATACGCAGTATTTT. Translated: CASSLVARLDTQYF.

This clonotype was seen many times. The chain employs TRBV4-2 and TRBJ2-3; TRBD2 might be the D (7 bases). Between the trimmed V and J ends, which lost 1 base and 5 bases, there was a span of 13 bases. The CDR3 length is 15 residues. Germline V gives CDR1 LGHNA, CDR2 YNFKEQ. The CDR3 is CASSQAAGAGDTQYF. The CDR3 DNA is TGTGCCAGCAGCCAAGCTGCGGGGGCCGGAGATACGCAGTATTTT.

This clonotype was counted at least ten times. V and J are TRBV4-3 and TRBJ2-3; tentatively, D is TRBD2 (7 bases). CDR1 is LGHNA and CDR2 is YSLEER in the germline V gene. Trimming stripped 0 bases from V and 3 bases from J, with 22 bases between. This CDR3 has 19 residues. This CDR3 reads CASSQDWGRGGAGTDTQYF. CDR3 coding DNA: TGCGCCAGCAGCCAAGATTGGGGTAGGGGGGGCGCCGGGACAGATACGCAGTATTTT.

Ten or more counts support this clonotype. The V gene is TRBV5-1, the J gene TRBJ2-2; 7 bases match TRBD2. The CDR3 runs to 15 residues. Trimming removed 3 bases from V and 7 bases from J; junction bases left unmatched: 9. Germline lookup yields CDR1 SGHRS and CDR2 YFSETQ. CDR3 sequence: CASSSVRREGGELFF. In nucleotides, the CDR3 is TGCGCCAGCAGCTCCGTCAGGAGGGAGGGCGGGGAGCTGTTTTTT.

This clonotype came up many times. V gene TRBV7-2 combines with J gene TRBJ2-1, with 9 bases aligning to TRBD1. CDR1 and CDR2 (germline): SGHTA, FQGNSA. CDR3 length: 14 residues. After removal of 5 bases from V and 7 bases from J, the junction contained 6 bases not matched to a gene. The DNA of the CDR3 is TGTGCCAGCAGCGTTAACAGGGGGCGAAATGAGCAGTTCTTC. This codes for CASSVNRGRNEQFF.

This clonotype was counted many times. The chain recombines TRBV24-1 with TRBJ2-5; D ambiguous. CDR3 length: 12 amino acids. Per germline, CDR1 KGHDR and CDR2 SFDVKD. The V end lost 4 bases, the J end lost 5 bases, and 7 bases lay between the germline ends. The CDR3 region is CATSDPWETQYF. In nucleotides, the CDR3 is TGTGCCACCAGTGACCCTTGGGAGACCCAGTACTTC.

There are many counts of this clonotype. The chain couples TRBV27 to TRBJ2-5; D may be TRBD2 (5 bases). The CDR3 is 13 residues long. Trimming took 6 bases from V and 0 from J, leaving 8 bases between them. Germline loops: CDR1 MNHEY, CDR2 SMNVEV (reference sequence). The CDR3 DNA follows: TGTGCCAGCAGGGAAGCGGACCAAGAGACCCAGTACTTC. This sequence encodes CASREADQETQYF.